The entry below gives a single T cell receptor (beta chain) sequence along with its context. The antigen it recognizes is unknown. Base quality data are lacking; no much larger clone is found one base away. The CDR1 and CDR2 encoded by the germline V gene are SGDLS and YYNGEE. V loses 4 bases at its end and J loses 5 bases; junction bases beyond the gene matches: 8. From the cysteine through the phenylalanine, the CDR3 covers 15 amino acids. The DNA shown is the 45-base CDR3, in frame from base 1. The donors were healthy, HIV-negative adults who had no recently reported acute infections or vaccinations. All donors were Caucasian adults living in Nashville, Tennessee, USA. Magnetic negative selection was used to enrich CD4+ T cells, after which naive cells were positively selected on CD45RA and the negative fraction became the memory subset. Blood was collected by leukapheresis, and PBMCs were isolated by Ficoll-Histopaque density gradient centrifugation and then cryopreserved in liquid nitrogen vapor phase. Analytical flow cytometry was used to check the purity and quantity of every magnetically sorted T cell population. Each sorted fraction had its genomic DNA isolated and then quantified by UV absorbance on a Nanodrop 2000c.

The entry originates in a study of shared clonotypes between healthy human individuals (dated by TCRdb to 2019 to 2021). Notes on the research overall: A couple of women and three men aged 18 to 49 years were included in the cohort. Per donor, three plates each were used for CD4 naive and CD4 memory, two for CD8 naive, and one for CD8 memory. Blood TCR repertoires of five healthy adults were deeply sequenced to estimate repertoire size and the extent of clonotype sharing between individuals. To increase sequencing depth and limit assay-specific biases, TCR repertoire library preparation and sequencing were carried out by different laboratories using diverse techniques. Between about 0.85 and 8.9 billion PBMCs per donor were obtained by leukapheresis. General conclusions and limits of the study: Incomplete sequencing was indicated by rarefaction of sorted-subset datasets, despite the large sequencing depth. Because the study included only a small number of donors, the genetic and exposure-history diversity represented was limited. Only blood was sampled, and tissue TCR repertoires likely differ from those in blood. Naive subsets generally had larger estimated clonotype richness than memory subsets. Compared with non-shared clonotypes, the clonotypes found in all four sorted-subset donors had higher generation probabilities. Pairwise subsampling indicated that sequencing depth was expected to affect the degree of clonotype sharing among donors. Across four donors, roughly 5.1% of naive CD4, roughly 3.5% of naive CD8, around 2.1% of memory CD4, and approximately 0.4% of memory CD8 clonotypes were shared.

Using the deep immunoSEQ assay, multiplex PCR amplified TCR CDR3 regions from genomic DNA. Extracted genomic DNA from each cell subset was spread evenly across all wells of several immunoSEQ 96-well plates, with each plate serving as a replicate. For sorted subsets, around 200 ng genomic DNA, equal to 30,000 or so T cell genomes, was loaded into each replicate PCR. Purified libraries were quantified with a Qubit 3.0 fluorometer, sized on a Bioanalyzer 2100, and re-quantified with the KAPA Library Quantification kit. A separate single-read 150-cycle Illumina NextSeq 550 flow cell was used to sequence each immunoSEQ 96-well plate. The authors' pipeline ran thus. Because the immunoSEQ output included only junctional sequences and no quality scores, the filtering could not be the same as the filtering used for full-length reads. To assign V/J genes and CDR3, sequences were annotated using PyIR, a Python wrapper for IgBLAST v1.9, with IMGT germline references. Reads were filtered out if the reads had weak V/J assignments (E-value above 1e-6), no CDR3, stop codons, out-of-frame junctions, or ambiguous translated residues. V3J clonotypes were defined as sequences sharing the same inferred V gene, J gene, and CDR3 amino acid sequence. To compute the percentage overlap between repertoires, the number of shared unique clonotypes was divided by the size of the smaller repertoire. Repertoire richness was assessed with RTK rarefaction, the Chao1 estimator, and Recon v2.1 estimates of unobserved clonotypes. Generation probabilities for all TCRbeta clonotypes obtained by the gDNA method from several donors were computed using OLGA. This is the immuneACCESS table as TCRdb keeps it, with only in-frame sequences that have V and J called. A part of the clones is gone; compared with another copy, unresolved V genes explain less than half, and the rest is unexplained. The DNA gave D and trimming, while V, J and clone size come from that table. This sample comprises 2.5 million or so clones, approximately 94% of them detected only once. Jointly, the top ten make up around 0.15% of the sample.

The receptor was derived from a man younger than 35 in good health. The sequence is built from TRBV9 and TRBJ2-3; TRBD2 lines up with 9 middle nucleotides. Sequenced: naive CD4+ T cells sorted from blood. What this sample's cell subset or site label stands for: CD45RA+ positively selected. In nucleotide form, the sequence is TGTGCCAGCAGCCCCAGCCTAGCGGGGATAGATACGCAGTATTTT. Its protein product is CASSPSLAGIDTQYF.